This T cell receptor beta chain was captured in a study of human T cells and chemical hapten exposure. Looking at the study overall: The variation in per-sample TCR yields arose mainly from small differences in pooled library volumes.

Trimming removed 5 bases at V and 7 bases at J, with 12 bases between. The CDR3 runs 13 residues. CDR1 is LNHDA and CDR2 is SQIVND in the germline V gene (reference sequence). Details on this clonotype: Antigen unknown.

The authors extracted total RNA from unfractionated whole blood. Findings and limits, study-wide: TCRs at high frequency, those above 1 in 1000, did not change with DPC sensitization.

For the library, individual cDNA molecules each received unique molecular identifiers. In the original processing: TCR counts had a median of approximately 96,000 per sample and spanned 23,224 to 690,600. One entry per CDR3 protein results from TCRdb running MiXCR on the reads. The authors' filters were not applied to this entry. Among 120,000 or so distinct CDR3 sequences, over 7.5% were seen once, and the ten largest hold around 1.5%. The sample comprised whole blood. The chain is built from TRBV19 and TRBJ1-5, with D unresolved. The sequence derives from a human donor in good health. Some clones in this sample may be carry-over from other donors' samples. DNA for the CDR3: TGTGCCAGTAGTGTAAGCTGGGAGCAGCCCCAGCATTTT. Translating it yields CASSVSWEQPQHF.